This is a list of T cell receptor beta chains from one sample in a study of blood T cell repertoires in COVID-19. Data came from immunoSEQ multiplex PCR; TCRdb stores just in-frame clones and leaves some out. This sample yields about 130,000 clones, of which more than 75% are seen a single time; about 3.5% belongs to the top ten. The sample taken for sequencing was peripheral blood. These TCRs come from a man aged 45-60 years with active COVID-19. The CDR3 runs from the conserved cysteine through the conserved F or W.

V gene | CDR3 length | CDR3 protein
TRBV5-1 | 19 | CASSLDLAGGFVAKNIQYF
TRBV7-2 | 17 | CASSNGASGRAYETQYF
TRBV6-5 | 14 | CASSLSYSNQPQHF
TRBV24-1 | 17 | CASPTGTSGSSTDTQYF
TRBV2 | 14 | CASSEEGQTGGYTF
TRBV19 | 13 | CASSIRGQNEAFF
TRBV5-6 | 16 | CASSGPGQGLAGELFF
TRBV18 | 13 | CASSRGQGVEQYF
TRBV11-3 | 17 | CASSLGAGRGSYNEQFF
TRBV13 | 14 | CASSHDRVGETQYF
TRBV24-1 | 14 | CATTDLDDRAGRDF
TRBV7-9 | 12 | CASDGVRPRWTF
TRBV6-5 | 16 | CASSSQGALSGNTIYF
TRBV19 | 16 | CASSTSGGLSYNEQFF
TRBV2 | 15 | CASSESLGPSDKQYF
TRBV6-2/TRBV6-3 | 15 | CASSYVLAGSGELFF
TRBV2 | 11 | CASNKDSGYTF
TRBV29-1 | 14 | CSAQGQGNTGELFF
TRBV7-9 | 13 | CASSLGQGNGQYF
TRBV9 | 18 | CASSVGATSGGAADTQYF
TRBV7-6 | 16 | CASSSTGSSYNSPLHF
TRBV5-4 | 16 | CASSLEAGEATDTQYF
TRBV7-2 | 14 | CASSLTARGGELFF
TRBV7-2 | 15 | CASSLSTGGGYGYTF
TRBV27 | 16 | CASKLQGFLGANVLTF
TRBV28 | 14 | CASSLGRVYNEQFF
TRBV25-1 | 16 | CASSETGASGLYGYTF
TRBV5-5 | 14 | CASSLVPGRNTQYF
TRBV4-1 | 17 | CASSPSWGETSTDTQYF
TRBV19 | 17 | CASSIDGTPDRNQPQHF
TRBV5-1 | 12 | CASSLGPETQYF
TRBV29-1 | 14 | CSVVAGDSNQPQHF
TRBV2 | 18 | CASSETLRTGVSGNTIYF
TRBV2 | 14 | CASRVEGLNTEAFF
TRBV7-7 | 15 | CASSLSGADQETQYF
TRBV5-1 | 17 | CASIPGQGAPGANVLTF
TRBV11-2 | 15 | CASSIGLAGWETQYF
TRBV4-2 | 17 | CASSQDPGERLWNEQFF
TRBV5-1 | 15 | CASSLVSSIGYTQYF
TRBV12-3/TRBV12-4 | 13 | CASSPAYNSPLHF
TRBV6-6 | 15 | CASSPSGGNSYEQYF